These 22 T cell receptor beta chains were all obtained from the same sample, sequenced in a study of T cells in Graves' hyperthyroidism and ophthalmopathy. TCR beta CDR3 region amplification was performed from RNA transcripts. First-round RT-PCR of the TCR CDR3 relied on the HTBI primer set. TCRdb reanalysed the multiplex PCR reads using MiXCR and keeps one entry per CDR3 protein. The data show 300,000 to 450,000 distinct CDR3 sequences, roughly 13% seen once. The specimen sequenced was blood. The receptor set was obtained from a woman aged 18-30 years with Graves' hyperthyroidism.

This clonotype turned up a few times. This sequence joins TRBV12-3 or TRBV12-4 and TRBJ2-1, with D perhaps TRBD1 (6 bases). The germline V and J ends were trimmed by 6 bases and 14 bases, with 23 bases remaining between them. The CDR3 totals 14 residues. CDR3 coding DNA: TGTGCCAGCAGAAAAGGAATTCGGGACAAAAGAGAGTTCTTC. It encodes CASRKGIRDKREFF.

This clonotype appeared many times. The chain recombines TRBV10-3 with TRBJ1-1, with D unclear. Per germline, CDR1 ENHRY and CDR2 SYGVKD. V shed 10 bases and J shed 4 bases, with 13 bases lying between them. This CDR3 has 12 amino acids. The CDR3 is CATMREGTEAFF. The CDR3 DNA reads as TGTGCCACCATGAGGGAGGGCACTGAAGCTTTCTTT.

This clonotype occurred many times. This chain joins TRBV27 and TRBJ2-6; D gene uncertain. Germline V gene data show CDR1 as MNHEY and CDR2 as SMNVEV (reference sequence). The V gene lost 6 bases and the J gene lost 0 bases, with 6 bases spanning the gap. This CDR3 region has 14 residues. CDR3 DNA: TGTGCCAGCAGCCCATACTCTGGGGCCAACGTCCTGACTTTC. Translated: CASSPYSGANVLTF.

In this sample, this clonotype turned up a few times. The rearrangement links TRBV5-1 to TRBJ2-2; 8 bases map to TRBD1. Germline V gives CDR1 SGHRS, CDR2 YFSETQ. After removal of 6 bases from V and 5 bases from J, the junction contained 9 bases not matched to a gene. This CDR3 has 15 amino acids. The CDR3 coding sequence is TGCGCCAGCACCCCCTCGAGACAGGGGACCGGGGAGCTGTTTTTT. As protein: CASTPSRQGTGELFF.

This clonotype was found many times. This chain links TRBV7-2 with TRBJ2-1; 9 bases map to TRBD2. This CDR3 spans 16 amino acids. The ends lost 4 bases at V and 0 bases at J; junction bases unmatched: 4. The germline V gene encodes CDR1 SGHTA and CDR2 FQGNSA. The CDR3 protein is CASSYAGGSSYNEQFF. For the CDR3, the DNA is TGTGCCAGCAGCTACGCGGGGGGGAGCTCCTACAATGAGCAGTTCTTC.

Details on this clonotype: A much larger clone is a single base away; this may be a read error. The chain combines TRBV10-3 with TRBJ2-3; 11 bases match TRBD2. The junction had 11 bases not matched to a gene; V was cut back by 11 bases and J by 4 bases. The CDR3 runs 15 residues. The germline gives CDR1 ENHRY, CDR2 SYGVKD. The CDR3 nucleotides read TGTGCCGCCTTAGAACTAGCGGGAGCTTCAGATACGCAGTATTTT. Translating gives CAALELAGASDTQYF.

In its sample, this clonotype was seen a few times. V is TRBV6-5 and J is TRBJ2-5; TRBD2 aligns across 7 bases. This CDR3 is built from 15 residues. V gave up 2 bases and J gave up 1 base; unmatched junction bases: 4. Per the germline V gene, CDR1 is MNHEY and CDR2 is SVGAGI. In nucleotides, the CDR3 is TGTGCCAGCAGTTACGCCCTAGCGGTCCAAGAGACCCAGTACTTC. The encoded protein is CASSYALAVQETQYF.

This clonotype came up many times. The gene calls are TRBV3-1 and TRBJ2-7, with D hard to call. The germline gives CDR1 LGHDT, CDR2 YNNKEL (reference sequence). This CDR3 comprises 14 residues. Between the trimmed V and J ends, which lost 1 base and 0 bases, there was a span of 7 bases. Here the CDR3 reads CASSQGLVSYEQYF. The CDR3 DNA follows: TGTGCCAGCAGCCAAGGGTTAGTCTCCTACGAGCAGTACTTC.

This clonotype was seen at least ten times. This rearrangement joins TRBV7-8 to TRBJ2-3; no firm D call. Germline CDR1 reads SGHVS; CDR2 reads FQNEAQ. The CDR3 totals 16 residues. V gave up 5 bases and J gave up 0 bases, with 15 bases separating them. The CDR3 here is CASSRNQATSTDTQYF. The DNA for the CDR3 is TGTGCCAGCAGCCGAAACCAGGCTACTAGCACAGATACGCAGTATTTT.

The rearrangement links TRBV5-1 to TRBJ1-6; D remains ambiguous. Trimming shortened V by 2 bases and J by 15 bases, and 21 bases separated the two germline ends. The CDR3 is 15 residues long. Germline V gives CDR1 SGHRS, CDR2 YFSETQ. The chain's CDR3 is CASSLEEWGSALLHF. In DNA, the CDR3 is TGCGCCAGCAGCTTAGAGGAATGGGGATCGGCACTCCTCCACTTT. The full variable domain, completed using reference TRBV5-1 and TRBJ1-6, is KAGVTQTPRYLIKTRGQQVTLSCSPISGHRSVSWYQQTPGQGLQFLFEYFSETQRNKGNFPGRFSGRQFSNSRSEMNVSTLELGDSALYLCASSLEEWGSALLHFGNGTRLTVT.

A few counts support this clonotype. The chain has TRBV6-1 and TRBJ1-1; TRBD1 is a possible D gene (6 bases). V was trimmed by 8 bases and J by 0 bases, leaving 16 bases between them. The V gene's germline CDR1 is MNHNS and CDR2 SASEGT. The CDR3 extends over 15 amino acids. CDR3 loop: CASWVGGRMNTEAFF. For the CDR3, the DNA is TGTGCCAGCTGGGTCGGGGGGCGGATGAACACTGAAGCTTTCTTT.

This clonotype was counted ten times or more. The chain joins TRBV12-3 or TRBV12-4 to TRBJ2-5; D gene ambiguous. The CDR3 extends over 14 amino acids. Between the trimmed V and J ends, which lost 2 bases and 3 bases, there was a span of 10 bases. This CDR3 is CASSLMGPEETQYF. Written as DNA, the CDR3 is TGTGCCAGCAGTTTAATGGGCCCCGAAGAGACCCAGTACTTC.

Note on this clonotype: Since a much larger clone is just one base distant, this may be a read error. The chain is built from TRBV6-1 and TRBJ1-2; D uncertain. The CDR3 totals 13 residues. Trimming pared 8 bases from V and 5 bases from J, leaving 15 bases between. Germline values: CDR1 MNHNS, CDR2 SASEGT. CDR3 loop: CASGPGSRYGYTF. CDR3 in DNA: TGTGCCAGCGGCCCCGGGAGTCGTTATGGCTACACCTTC.

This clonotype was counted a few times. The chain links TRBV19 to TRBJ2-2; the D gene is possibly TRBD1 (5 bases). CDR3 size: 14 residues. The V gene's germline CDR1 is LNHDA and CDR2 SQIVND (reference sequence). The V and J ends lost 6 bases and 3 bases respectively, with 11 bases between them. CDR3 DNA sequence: TGTGCCAGTAGGTCAGGGCCATACACCGGGGAGCTGTTTTTT. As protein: CASRSGPYTGELFF.

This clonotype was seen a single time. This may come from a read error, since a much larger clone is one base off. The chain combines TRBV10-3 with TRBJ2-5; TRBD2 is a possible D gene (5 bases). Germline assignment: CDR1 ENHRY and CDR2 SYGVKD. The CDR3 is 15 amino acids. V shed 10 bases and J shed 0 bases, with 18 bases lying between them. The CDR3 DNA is TGTGCCACCAACCGTGAGGGCGGGTACCAAGAGACCCAGTACTTC. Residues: CATNREGGYQETQYF.

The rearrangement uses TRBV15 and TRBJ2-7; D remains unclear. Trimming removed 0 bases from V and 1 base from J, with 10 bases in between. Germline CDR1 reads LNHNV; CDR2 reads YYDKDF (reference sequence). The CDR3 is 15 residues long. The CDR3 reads CATSRDLQASYEQYF. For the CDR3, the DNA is TGTGCCACCAGCAGAGATCTTCAGGCATCCTACGAGCAGTACTTC.

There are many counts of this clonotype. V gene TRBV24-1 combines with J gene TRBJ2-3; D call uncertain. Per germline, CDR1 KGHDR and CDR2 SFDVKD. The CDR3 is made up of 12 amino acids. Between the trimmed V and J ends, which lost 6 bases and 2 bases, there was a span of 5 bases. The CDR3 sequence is CATSLTTDTQYF. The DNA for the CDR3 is TGTGCCACCAGTCTAACCACAGATACGCAGTATTTT.

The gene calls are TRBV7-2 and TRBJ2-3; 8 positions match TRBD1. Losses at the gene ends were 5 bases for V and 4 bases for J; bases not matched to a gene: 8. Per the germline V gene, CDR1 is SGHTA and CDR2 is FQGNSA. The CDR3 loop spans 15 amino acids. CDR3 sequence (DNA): TGTGCCAGCAGCCCGGACAGGGTTAGGTCAGATACGCAGTATTTT. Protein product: CASSPDRVRSDTQYF.

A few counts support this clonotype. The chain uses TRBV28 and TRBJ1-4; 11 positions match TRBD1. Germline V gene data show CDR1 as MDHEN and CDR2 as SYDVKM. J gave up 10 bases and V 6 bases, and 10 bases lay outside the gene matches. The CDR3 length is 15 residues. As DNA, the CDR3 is TGTGCCAGCAGACCTCCCGGACAGGGGGCGGGAAAACTGTTTTTT. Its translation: CASRPPGQGAGKLFF.

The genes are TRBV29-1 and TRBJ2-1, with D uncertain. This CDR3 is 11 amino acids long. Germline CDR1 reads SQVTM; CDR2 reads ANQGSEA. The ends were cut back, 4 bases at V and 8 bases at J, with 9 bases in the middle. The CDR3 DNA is TGCAGCGTTGTCCCGGTCCATGAGCAGTTCTTC. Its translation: CSVVPVHEQFF.

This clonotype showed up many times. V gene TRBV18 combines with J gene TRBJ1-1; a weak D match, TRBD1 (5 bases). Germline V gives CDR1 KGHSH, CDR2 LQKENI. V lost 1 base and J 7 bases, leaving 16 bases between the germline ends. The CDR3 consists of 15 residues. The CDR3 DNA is TGTGCCAGCTCACCACTAGATTACGGGGCAGGTGAAGCTTTCTTT. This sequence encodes CASSPLDYGAGEAFF. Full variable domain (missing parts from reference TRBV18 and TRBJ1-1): NAGVMQNPRHLVRRRGQEARLRCSPMKGHSHVYWYRQLPEEGLKFMVYLQKENIIDESGMPKERFSAEFPKEGPSILRIQQVVRGDSAAYFCASSPLDYGAGEAFFGQGTRLTVV.

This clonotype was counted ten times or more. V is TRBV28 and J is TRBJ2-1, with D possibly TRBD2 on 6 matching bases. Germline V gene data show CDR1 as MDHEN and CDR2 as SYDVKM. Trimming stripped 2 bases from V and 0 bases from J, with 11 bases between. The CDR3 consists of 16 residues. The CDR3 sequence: CASSLGGAASYNEQFF. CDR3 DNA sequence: TGTGCCAGCAGTTTAGGCGGGGCAGCCTCCTACAATGAGCAGTTCTTC. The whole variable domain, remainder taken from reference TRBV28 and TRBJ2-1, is DVKVTQSSRYLVKRTGEKVFLECVQDMDHENMFWYRQDPGLGLRLIYFSYDVKMKEKGDIPEGYSVSREKKERFSLILESASTNQTSMYLCASSLGGAASYNEQFFGPGTRLTVL.